The 32 T cell receptor beta chains listed next were all sequenced from one sample in a study of blood T cell repertoires in COVID-19. Assay: immunoSEQ multiplex PCR; the TCRdb copy retains only in-frame clones and omits some. Among some 95,000 clones, 87% were seen once, and the ten largest hold around 4.5%. Specimen: peripheral blood. The receptors were sampled from a man aged 65-85 years with acute or convalescent COVID-19.

This chain joins TRBV19 and TRBJ2-2, with 15 bases aligning to TRBD2. This CDR3 contains 16 residues. The J segment lost 4 bases and the V segment lost 4 bases, leaving 1 base of the junction unmatched. Germline V gene data show CDR1 as LNHDA and CDR2 as SQIVND (reference sequence). This CDR3 reads CASSTGLAGGTGELFF. The CDR3 DNA reads as TGTGCCAGTAGTACGGGACTAGCGGGGGGCACCGGGGAGCTGTTTTTT.

The chain recombines TRBV6-1 with TRBJ2-1; D call uncertain. Germline V lookup: CDR1 MNHNS, CDR2 SASEGT. Trimming pared 3 bases from V and 6 bases from J, leaving 9 bases between. The CDR3 totals 13 residues. The CDR3 sequence: CASSEGVLNEQFF. The CDR3 DNA sequence: TGTGCCAGCAGTGAGGGCGTTCTCAATGAGCAGTTCTTC.

The CDR3 region has the DNA TGTGCCAGCAGCTCCCGGGTGACAGATACGCAGTATTTT. This sequence encodes CASSSRVTDTQYF. The chain recombines TRBV5-6 with TRBJ2-3; unclear D gene. This CDR3 has 13 residues. Trimming stripped 3 bases from V and 3 bases from J, with 8 bases between. Germline V gene lookup returns CDR1 SGHDT and CDR2 YYEEEE.

In its sample, this clone was seen a few times. This chain joins TRBV28 and TRBJ2-7; tentative D call: TRBD1 (6 bases). The V end was cut by 4 bases, the J end by 0 bases, with 16 bases between. The CDR3 has 16 amino acids. The germline V gene encodes CDR1 MDHEN and CDR2 SYDVKM. CDR3 nucleotide sequence: TGTGCCAGCAGTTCGTCCGGGACGGACAGCTCCTACGAGCAGTACGTC. Translated, it gives CASSSSGTDSSYEQYV.

The table lists this clone with a few counts. The chain combines TRBV2 with TRBJ2-2, with 14 positions matching TRBD2. Per the germline V gene, CDR1 is SNHLY and CDR2 is FYNNEI. This CDR3 spans 19 amino acids. Trimming removed 6 bases from V and 1 base from J; junction bases left unmatched: 10. CDR3 protein: CASSAKLGLAGGNTGELFF. CDR3 sequence (DNA): TGTGCCAGCAGCGCCAAACTCGGACTAGCGGGGGGGAACACCGGGGAGCTGTTTTTT.

The gene calls are TRBV7-3 and TRBJ2-5; D is ambiguous. This CDR3 comprises 14 residues. In germline, CDR1 is SGHTA, CDR2 FQGTGA. Trimming took 5 bases from V and 4 from J, leaving 14 bases between them. CDR3 amino acids: CASSPQAVGETQYF. In DNA form, the CDR3 reads TGTGCCAGCAGCCCCCAAGCCGTCGGAGAGACCCAGTACTTC. Using reference TRBV7-3 and TRBJ2-5 for the parts outside the CDR3, the full variable domain is GAGVSQTPSNKVTEKGKYVELRCDPISGHTALYWYRQSLGQGPEFLIYFQGTGAADDSGLPNDRFFAVRPEGSVSTLKIQRTERGDSAVYLCASSPQAVGETQYFGPGTRLLVL.

The chain employs TRBV5-1 and TRBJ1-1, with TRBD1 matching over 7 bases. V was clipped by 4 bases and J by 1 base; unmatched bases: 4. CDR3 length equals 14 residues. Germline V gene data show CDR1 as SGHRS and CDR2 as YFSETQ. The CDR3 here is CASSPWTGNTEAFF. The CDR3 DNA reads TGCGCCAGCAGCCCATGGACAGGGAACACTGAAGCTTTCTTT.

This chain links TRBV7-2 with TRBJ2-6; possible D gene TRBD2, 6 bases. The CDR3 is 14 residues long. Germline CDR1 SGHTA, CDR2 FQGNSA. V lost 8 bases, J lost 0 bases, and 8 bases lay in between. The chain's CDR3 is CASGGDSGANVLTF. The CDR3 DNA is TGTGCCAGCGGAGGGGACTCTGGGGCCAACGTCCTGACTTTC.

This clone was recorded a few times. The chain employs TRBV14 and TRBJ2-7; possibly TRBD2 for D (5 bases). The CDR3 contains 12 residues. Between the trimmed V and J ends, which lost 11 bases and 0 bases, there was a span of 11 bases. Germline CDR1 is SGHDN and CDR2 is FVKESK. The CDR3 nucleotides read TGTGCCCCTCCGAGGGCCTCCTACGAGCAGTACGTC. This codes for CAPPRASYEQYV.

This clone was counted a single time. The same CDR3 is also encoded by other DNA sequences in this sample. This chain joins TRBV28 and TRBJ1-5; 7 nucleotides align to TRBD1. Germline V CDR1 and CDR2: MDHEN, SYDVKM. The CDR3 has 14 residues. Losses at the gene ends were 2 bases for V and 6 bases for J; bases not matched to a gene: 4. In nucleotides, the CDR3 is TGTGCCAGCAGTTTAAAACAGGGGACTCAGCCCCAGCATTTT. As protein: CASSLKQGTQPQHF.

On this clone itself: Relative to the germline gene, one junction end is altered; a read error may explain this. The chain employs TRBV28 and TRBJ2-5; 7 bases agree with TRBD2. The CDR3 has 13 amino acids. Germline V gives CDR1 MDHEN, CDR2 SYDVKM. CDR3 DNA sequence: TGTGCTAGCACTGGGGGGGGAAGGGAGACCCAGTACTTC. Protein sequence: CASTGGGRETQYF.

This clone was counted a single time. The chain carries TRBV25-1 and TRBJ1-6; TRBD1 agrees at 7 bases. Germline CDR1 reads MGHDK; CDR2 reads SYGVNS. V trimming: 0 bases; J trimming: 5 bases; junction bases outside the gene matches: 4. There are 16 residues in the CDR3. CDR3 DNA sequence: TGTGCCAGCAGTGAATATCGAGGGGGCGATAATTCACCCCTCCACTTT. Translated: CASSEYRGGDNSPLHF.

The chain links TRBV2 to TRBJ1-2, with 7 bases aligning to TRBD1. With V trimmed by 5 bases and J by 4 bases, 4 bases remained unmatched. CDR3 length: 13 amino acids. Germline lookup yields CDR1 SNHLY and CDR2 FYNNEI. As DNA, the CDR3 is TGTGCCAGCAGTTCGGACAGGTCCTATGGCTACACCTTC. Translated: CASSSDRSYGYTF.

V gene TRBV3-1 (or the pseudogene TRBV3-2) combines with J gene TRBJ1-1; tentative D call: TRBD1 (6 bases). Deletions cut 3 bases from V and 5 bases from J, with 10 bases between. CDR3 length: 13 amino acids. Germline loops: CDR1 LGHDT, CDR2 YNNKEL (reference sequence). The DNA for the CDR3 is TGTGCCAGCAGCCAGGGGGCCCGTACTGAAGCTTTCTTT. Protein product: CASSQGARTEAFF.

The chain carries TRBV12-5 and TRBJ2-7; tentatively, D is TRBD1 (6 bases). V gave up 5 bases and J gave up 4 bases, with 15 bases separating them. The CDR3 extends over 14 amino acids. Germline V lookup: CDR1 LGHNT, CDR2 FRNRAP. The CDR3 nucleotides are TGTGCTAGTGGTGCGAAGGACAGTACTTACGAGCAGTACTTC. Its protein product is CASGAKDSTYEQYF.

This clone was seen once. The chain carries TRBV21-1 and TRBJ1-1; the tabulated D call, TRBD1, remains unverified against the DNA. TRBV21-1 is a pseudogene. This CDR3 has 17 amino acids. In nucleotides, the CDR3 is TGTGCCAGCAGCAAACAACCTCCTATCACCCAGGCGACTGAAGCTTTCTTT. Amino acid sequence: CASSKQPPITQATEAFF.

The chain joins TRBV5-1 to TRBJ2-3, with 8 bases that match TRBD2. Germline loops: CDR1 SGHRS, CDR2 YFSETQ. This CDR3 region has 13 residues. The V and J ends lost 4 bases and 11 bases, in that order; junction bases with no gene match: 9. CDR3 nucleotide sequence: TGCGCCAGCAGCACTAGCGGCCAGCCGGGGCAGTATTTT. This codes for CASSTSGQPGQYF.

This chain connects TRBV14 to TRBJ1-3, with a tentative D call TRBD1 (6 bases). Germline CDR1 reads SGHDN; CDR2 reads FVKESK. The CDR3 has 15 residues. Trimming removed 1 base at V and 2 bases at J, with 9 bases between. CDR3 in DNA: TGTGCCAGCAGCCAAGGCAGGGGCGCTGGAAACACCATATATTTT. This translates into CASSQGRGAGNTIYF. Filled out from reference TRBV14 and TRBJ1-3, the complete variable domain reads EAGVTQFPSHSVIEKGQTVTLRCDPISGHDNLYWYRRVMGKEIKFLLHFVKESKQDESGMPNNRFLAERTGGTYSTLKVQPAELEDSGVYFCASSQGRGAGNTIYFGEGSWLTVV.

This clone was seen once. This chain connects TRBV6-9 to TRBJ2-1, with D possibly matching TRBD1 (6 bases). Trimming took 5 bases from V and 10 from J, leaving 9 bases between them. The CDR3 spans 11 residues. Germline CDR1 reads MNHGY; CDR2 reads SVAAGI. CDR3 sequence reads: CASSQDREQFF. The CDR3 coding sequence is TGTGCCAGCAGTCAGGACAGAGAGCAGTTCTTC.

The gene calls are TRBV6-5 and TRBJ1-2, with TRBD1 as a possible D gene (5 bases). The germline V gene has CDR1 MNHEY and CDR2 SVGAGI. Trimming took 5 bases from V and 3 from J, leaving 13 bases between them. The CDR3 loop spans 14 amino acids. CDR3 residues: CASSRTDRHYGYTF. The CDR3 DNA sequence: TGTGCCAGCAGTAGAACCGACAGACACTATGGCTACACCTTC.

This chain joins TRBV5-1 and TRBJ1-5; 8 nucleotides agree with TRBD1. Per the germline V gene, CDR1 is SGHRS and CDR2 is YFSETQ. CDR3 length equals 15 residues. V was pared by 4 bases and J by 7 bases, with 10 bases of the junction left unmatched. This CDR3 reads CASSAGQGGEQPQHF. DNA for the CDR3: TGCGCCAGCAGCGCCGGACAGGGAGGGGAACAGCCCCAGCATTTT.

The chain couples TRBV9 to TRBJ1-3; 7 nucleotides align to TRBD1. The CDR3 runs to 13 residues. Germline V gene lookup returns CDR1 SGDLS and CDR2 YYNGEE. V lost 5 bases to trimming and J lost 6 bases; unmatched junction nucleotides: 5. DNA of the CDR3: TGTGCCAGCAGTACAGGGGCCGAAAACACCATATATTTT. It yields the protein CASSTGAENTIYF.

The chain combines TRBV5-5 with TRBJ1-3, with a possible D match to TRBD1 (6 bases). The CDR3 is made up of 17 amino acids. Germline V gene sequence: CDR1 SGHKS, CDR2 YYEKEE (reference sequence). Trimming pared 5 bases from V and 0 bases from J, leaving 18 bases between. CDR3 protein: CASRSDGGLHSGNTIYF. Here the CDR3 DNA reads TGTGCCAGCAGATCCGACGGGGGGCTTCACTCTGGAAACACCATATATTTT.

The CDR3 is CASSPDRGLANQPQHF. CDR3 DNA sequence: TGTGCCAGCTCACCAGACAGGGGGCTTGCAAATCAGCCCCAGCATTTT. This chain links TRBV18 with TRBJ1-5, with 10 positions matching TRBD1. Germline loops: CDR1 KGHSH, CDR2 LQKENI. CDR3 length equals 16 residues. V lost 2 bases, J lost 4 bases, and 5 bases stayed unmatched.

This clone was recorded only once. CDR3: CASSRGVTSGANVLTF. CDR3 bases: TGTGCCAGCAGCCGCGGGGTCACGTCTGGGGCCAACGTCCTGACTTTC. The J gene is TRBJ2-6, the V gene TRBV9, with D tentatively TRBD2 (6 bases). Germline CDR1 reads SGDLS; CDR2 reads YYNGEE. The CDR3 runs to 16 residues. Trimming removed 4 bases from V and 1 base from J, with 12 bases in between.

The chain is built from TRBV5-6 and TRBJ1-4, with TRBD1 matching 7 bases. Trimming at V came to 5 bases and at J to 7 bases, leaving 5 bases not matched to a gene. The CDR3 loop spans 13 amino acids. CDR1 and CDR2 from the germline V gene are SGHDT and YYEEEE. CDR3 sequence (DNA): TGTGCCAGCAGTCAGGGGGGAAGTGAAAAACTGTTTTTT. It specifies CASSQGGSEKLFF. Full variable domain (missing parts from reference TRBV5-6 and TRBJ1-4): DAGVTQSPTHLIKTRGQQVTLRCSPKSGHDTVSWYQQALGQGPQFIFQYYEEEERQRGNFPDRFSGHQFPNYSSELNVNALLLGDSALYLCASSQGGSEKLFFGSGTQLSVL.

The gene calls are TRBV28 and TRBJ2-7; D perhaps matches TRBD1 (6 bases). Trimming removed 6 bases at V and 0 bases at J, with 15 bases between. Germline CDR1 is MDHEN and CDR2 is SYDVKM. The CDR3 is made up of 15 amino acids. The CDR3 DNA is TGTGCCAGCAGCCAGGACAGACCGAGCTCCTACGAGCAGTACTTC. Protein product: CASSQDRPSSYEQYF.

V gene TRBV15 combines with J gene TRBJ1-5, with D possibly matching TRBD1 (6 bases). This CDR3 comprises 15 residues. V shed 5 bases and J shed 4 bases, with 15 bases lying between them. Germline loops: CDR1 LNHNV, CDR2 YYDKDF (reference sequence). CDR3 region: CATSGYGTNNQPQHF. The CDR3 DNA follows: TGTGCCACCAGCGGCTACGGGACAAATAATCAGCCCCAGCATTTT.

The J gene is TRBJ1-4, the V gene TRBV19; perhaps TRBD1 as D (5 bases). Germline V lookup: CDR1 LNHDA, CDR2 SQIVND (reference sequence). Trimming pared 7 bases from V and 8 bases from J, leaving 26 bases between. This CDR3 region has 17 residues. This CDR3 is CASTPLGRPGQGEKLFF. For the CDR3, the DNA is TGTGCCAGTACCCCGTTGGGGCGACCAGGGCAAGGCGAAAAACTGTTTTTT.

The chain joins TRBV19 to TRBJ1-1, with TRBD1 matching 7 bases. The germline CDR1 and CDR2 sequences are LNHDA and SQIVND (reference sequence). The CDR3 has 12 amino acids. J lost 1 base, V lost 10 bases, and 3 bases had no gene match. Here the CDR3 reads CATRTGNTEAFF. CDR3 DNA: TGTGCCACCCGGACAGGGAACACTGAAGCTTTCTTT.

The chain recombines TRBV29-1 with TRBJ2-7, with 11 bases matching TRBD1. CDR1 is SQVTM and CDR2 is ANQGSEA in the germline V gene. The trim removed 7 bases at V and 3 bases at J, leaving 2 bases unmatched. This CDR3 is built from 12 residues. CDR3: CSAGTGGYEQYF. CDR3 nucleotide sequence: TGCAGCGCCGGGACAGGGGGCTACGAGCAGTACTTC.

The J gene is TRBJ1-1, the V gene TRBV6-5; possibly TRBD1 for D (6 bases). The germline V gene has CDR1 MNHEY and CDR2 SVGAGI. This CDR3 is 12 amino acids long. The V end was cut by 6 bases, the J end by 6 bases, with 11 bases between. CDR3 nucleotides: TGTGCCAGCAGCTCCGGACAGTCTGAAGCTTTCTTT. Encoded protein: CASSSGQSEAFF.